Listed below are T cell receptor beta chains from one sample, sequenced in a study of blood T cell repertoires in COVID-19. Sequencing used immunoSEQ multiplex PCR; TCRdb keeps in-frame clones, though not all of them. The sample holds about 92,000 clones, around nine tenths seen once. What was sequenced was peripheral blood. The receptors shown here come from a woman aged 60-75 years with COVID-19, enrolled during active disease. Both conserved end residues are part of each CDR3. Fields, in order: J gene, clone size, D gene, V gene, CDR3 protein, CDR3 DNA. D genes are given only for firm matches. Not all rows give a size; the values are once, few, many and, for expanded clones, a class.

J gene: TRBJ2-7; clone size: .; D gene: .; V gene: TRBV7-2; CDR3 protein: CASSLVSLVPDYSYEQYF; CDR3 DNA: TGTGCCAGCAGCTTAGTTTCGCTGGTACCGGACTACTCCTACGAGCAGTACTTC
J gene: TRBJ2-7; clone size: once; D gene: TRBD2; V gene: TRBV7-2; CDR3 protein: CASSLGLGYEQYF; CDR3 DNA: TGTGCCAGCAGCCTTGGACTAGGTTACGAGCAGTACTTC
J gene: TRBJ2-7; clone size: .; D gene: TRBD1; V gene: TRBV4-1; CDR3 protein: CASSVSRDRGRTYEQYF; CDR3 DNA: TGCGCCAGCAGCGTTAGCCGGGACAGGGGGCGAACCTACGAGCAGTACTTC
J gene: TRBJ1-2; clone size: .; D gene: TRBD1; V gene: TRBV5-4; CDR3 protein: CASALHWTGGNYGYTF; CDR3 DNA: TGTGCCAGCGCCCTCCACTGGACAGGGGGCAACTATGGCTACACCTTC
J gene: TRBJ1-6; clone size: once; D gene: .; V gene: TRBV7-2; CDR3 protein: CASSPRRANSPLHF; CDR3 DNA: TGTGCCAGCAGCCCCCGGAGGGCTAATTCACCCCTCCACTTT
J gene: TRBJ1-6; clone size: .; D gene: .; V gene: TRBV6-6; CDR3 protein: CASSYPGGKKAPLHF; CDR3 DNA: TGTGCCAGCAGTTACCCGGGGGGGAAGAAGGCACCCCTCCACTTT
J gene: TRBJ1-2; clone size: .; D gene: .; V gene: TRBV14; CDR3 protein: CASSQVGVYTF; CDR3 DNA: TGTGCCAGCAGCCAAGTAGGAGTCTACACCTTC
J gene: TRBJ1-2; clone size: .; D gene: .; V gene: TRBV7-2; CDR3 protein: CASETGGYYGYTF; CDR3 DNA: TGTGCCAGCGAGACTGGGGGCTACTATGGCTACACCTTC
J gene: TRBJ2-3; clone size: once; D gene: TRBD2; V gene: TRBV9; CDR3 protein: CASSDTLGLAGDSTDTQYF; CDR3 DNA: TGTGCCAGCAGCGACACCTTAGGACTAGCGGGGGACTCCACAGATACGCAGTATTTT
J gene: TRBJ1-1; clone size: once; D gene: .; V gene: TRBV6-5; CDR3 protein: CASSYSGRVNTEAFF; CDR3 DNA: TGTGCCAGCAGTTACTCTGGCCGGGTGAACACTGAAGCTTTCTTT